Listed below are T cell receptor beta chains from one sample, sequenced in a study of OX40 agonist ivuxolimab in advanced cancers. Profiled with immunoSEQ multiplex PCR; TCRdb holds only in-frame clones, not every one. The repertoire includes about 60,000 clones, approximately 91% of them detected once, and 1.5% to 2% sits in the top ten. The sample here was CD4+ or CD8+ T cells sorted from blood, taken in a trial of the OX40 agonist ivuxolimab. The receptor set was obtained from an adult with an advanced solid tumor such as melanoma, head and neck, liver or kidney cancer. CDR3s include the opening cysteine and the closing phenylalanine or tryptophan. Fields, in order: V gene, J gene, D gene, clone size, CDR3 DNA, CDR3 protein. D genes are given only for firm matches. Only some rows state a clone size, as once, few, many or a class for expanded clones.

v_call: TRBV30; j_call: TRBJ1-1; d_call: TRBD1; clone_size: once; cdr3_nt: TGTGCCTGGAGTATTACAGGGGTCCCGAACACTGAAGCTTTCTTT; cdr3_aa: CAWSITGVPNTEAFF
v_call: TRBV25-1; j_call: TRBJ1-1; d_call: NA; clone_size: NA; cdr3_nt: TGTGCCAGCAGTGAATATGGGGGCCAGGTAGCTTTCTTT; cdr3_aa: CASSEYGGQVAFF
v_call: TRBV4-2; j_call: TRBJ2-7; d_call: NA; clone_size: NA; cdr3_nt: TGTGCCAGCAGCCCCGCTGACTCAAGCTCCTACGAGCAGTACTTC; cdr3_aa: CASSPADSSSYEQYF
v_call: TRBV27; j_call: TRBJ1-1; d_call: TRBD1; clone_size: NA; cdr3_nt: TGTGCCAGCAGCAGACAGGGGGCTGAAGCTTTCTTT; cdr3_aa: CASSRQGAEAFF
v_call: TRBV29-1; j_call: TRBJ2-7; d_call: NA; clone_size: NA; cdr3_nt: TGCAGCACCCGCTTCGGGGACGGGGAGCAGTACTTC; cdr3_aa: CSTRFGDGEQYF
v_call: TRBV11-3; j_call: TRBJ1-2; d_call: NA; clone_size: NA; cdr3_nt: TGTGCCAGCAGCTTAGATGGAGGGAGAGGCTACACCTTC; cdr3_aa: CASSLDGGRGYTF
v_call: TRBV27; j_call: TRBJ1-1; d_call: NA; clone_size: NA; cdr3_nt: TGTGCCAGCAGTGCGCACGACCCGCAGGGAGCTGAAGCTTTCTTT; cdr3_aa: CASSAHDPQGAEAFF
v_call: TRBV6-6; j_call: TRBJ1-2; d_call: NA; clone_size: NA; cdr3_nt: TGTGCCAGCAGTTTCGGCCGGGACTTTCATAACTATGGCTACACCTTC; cdr3_aa: CASSFGRDFHNYGYTF
v_call: TRBV6-5; j_call: TRBJ2-2; d_call: NA; clone_size: NA; cdr3_nt: TGTGCCAGCAGTTACTCCGCCGGGGAGCTGTTTTTT; cdr3_aa: CASSYSAGELFF
v_call: TRBV30; j_call: TRBJ2-3; d_call: TRBD1; clone_size: NA; cdr3_nt: TGTGCCTGGAGTCGACAGGGGGCGTCTTCGGATACGCAGTATTTT; cdr3_aa: CAWSRQGASSDTQYF
v_call: TRBV29-1; j_call: TRBJ1-1; d_call: NA; clone_size: few; cdr3_nt: TGCAGCGGCGCCGGGCTGGATAACACTGAAGCTTTCTTT; cdr3_aa: CSGAGLDNTEAFF
v_call: TRBV7-2; j_call: TRBJ2-1; d_call: NA; clone_size: NA; cdr3_nt: TGTGCCAGCAGCTTCCGGGAGACGGCCTACAATGAGCAGTTCTTC; cdr3_aa: CASSFRETAYNEQFF
v_call: TRBV6-5; j_call: TRBJ1-2; d_call: NA; clone_size: once; cdr3_nt: TGTGCCAGCCGACAGAACTATGGCTACACCTTC; cdr3_aa: CASRQNYGYTF
v_call: TRBV2; j_call: TRBJ2-2; d_call: TRBD1; clone_size: NA; cdr3_nt: TGTGCCAGCAGTGAACAGGGGGCAGGCGGGGAGCTGTTTTTT; cdr3_aa: CASSEQGAGGELFF
v_call: TRBV29-1; j_call: TRBJ1-1; d_call: NA; clone_size: NA; cdr3_nt: TGCAGCGTTGGAAGAGAGCCGGGCACTGAAGCTTTCTTT; cdr3_aa: CSVGREPGTEAFF
v_call: TRBV6-6; j_call: TRBJ1-2; d_call: TRBD1; clone_size: NA; cdr3_nt: TGTGCCAGCAGATCTACCGGGACAGGGGTTAACTATGGCTACACCTTC; cdr3_aa: CASRSTGTGVNYGYTF
v_call: TRBV7-9; j_call: TRBJ1-6; d_call: NA; clone_size: NA; cdr3_nt: TGTGCCAGCAGCCTTCGGGTAAATTCACCCCTCCACTTT; cdr3_aa: CASSLRVNSPLHF
v_call: TRBV7-2; j_call: TRBJ2-5; d_call: NA; clone_size: NA; cdr3_nt: TGTGCCAGCAGCTTAGTGGGGGGAGAGACCCAGTACTTC; cdr3_aa: CASSLVGGETQYF
v_call: TRBV4-3; j_call: TRBJ1-2; d_call: NA; clone_size: NA; cdr3_nt: TGCGCCAGCAGCCAAGACAGACTTAACTATGGCTACACCTTC; cdr3_aa: CASSQDRLNYGYTF
v_call: TRBV7-2; j_call: TRBJ1-6; d_call: NA; clone_size: NA; cdr3_nt: TGTGCCAGCAGCTTAAGGGGGGGCTATAATTCACCCCTCCACTTT; cdr3_aa: CASSLRGGYNSPLHF
v_call: TRBV25-1; j_call: TRBJ2-5; d_call: NA; clone_size: NA; cdr3_nt: TGTGCCAGCAGTGACCCAGGGGCGGAGACCCAGTACTTC; cdr3_aa: CASSDPGAETQYF
v_call: TRBV6-1; j_call: TRBJ2-2; d_call: TRBD1; clone_size: NA; cdr3_nt: TGTGACGACGAGCGACAGGGGGGGACCGGGGAGCTGTTTTTT; cdr3_aa: CDDERQGGTGELFF
v_call: TRBV7-2; j_call: TRBJ2-7; d_call: TRBD2; clone_size: NA; cdr3_nt: TGTGCCAGCAGCTTACGGACTAGCGGGGGGGCGGGCGAGCAGTACTTC; cdr3_aa: CASSLRTSGGAGEQYF